Presented here are 22 T cell receptor beta chains from one specimen sequenced in a study of cytomegalovirus exposure and HLA in healthy donors. PCR used 60 Vbeta primers and 13 Jbeta primers. TCRdb's table, derived via immunoSEQ multiplex PCR, lists solely in-frame clones and lacks some. The sample gives about 120,000 clones, 17% of which show up once; approximately 2.9% is in the top ten. Material: PBMCs. Receptors were obtained from a female donor in good health and CMV-seropositive.

This rearrangement joins TRBV28 to TRBJ2-4, with 8 bases aligning to TRBD1. Germline CDR1 is MDHEN and CDR2 is SYDVKM. CDR3 length: 16 amino acids. V trimming: 2 bases; J trimming: 6 bases; junction bases outside the gene matches: 9. CDR3 sequence reads: CASSLVRGQGRNIQYF. CDR3 nucleotides: TGTGCCAGCAGTTTAGTTCGCGGACAGGGCAGAAACATTCAGTACTTC.

This clone came up a few times. The chain employs TRBV7-9 and TRBJ2-5, with a possible D match to TRBD1 (6 bases). The CDR3 consists of 14 residues. The germline V gene has CDR1 SEHNR and CDR2 FQNEAQ (reference sequence). V gave up 1 base and J gave up 4 bases, with 10 bases separating them. This CDR3 reads CASSLVGAGETQYF. The CDR3 DNA is TGTGCCAGCAGCTTAGTGGGGGCGGGAGAGACCCAGTACTTC.

This clone was seen more than once but under ten times. V gene TRBV10-3 combines with J gene TRBJ2-1, with 10 positions matching TRBD2. With 3 bases clipped from V and 7 bases from J, the junction kept 21 bases outside the gene matches. The CDR3 spans 20 residues. Germline CDR1 ENHRY, CDR2 SYGVKD. CDR3 coding DNA: TGTGCCATCAGTGAAGGACTGACTAGCGGGTCTAAGGGGGCAGTTAATGAGCAGTTCTTC. This translates into CAISEGLTSGSKGAVNEQFF.

The V call is TRBV7-9, the J call TRBJ2-7; TRBD2 is a possible D gene (6 bases). CDR1 is SEHNR, CDR2 FQNEAQ, per germline (reference sequence). The CDR3 consists of 12 residues. Trimming left V 5 bases short and J 3 bases short, with 8 bases between. CDR3 sequence (DNA): TGTGCCAGCAGCGGAGGGAGCTACGAGCAGTACTTC. Translating it yields CASSGGSYEQYF. The variable domain in full, with the rest retrieved from reference TRBV7-9 and TRBJ2-7, is DTGVSQNPRHKITKRGQNVTFRCDPISEHNRLYWYRQTLGQGPEFLTYFQNEAQLEKSRLLSDRFSAERPKGSFSTLEIQRTEQGDSAMYLCASSGGSYEQYFGPGTRLTVT.

The chain is built from TRBV5-1 and TRBJ1-1; D is unresolved. CDR1 SGHRS and CDR2 YFSETQ come from the germline V gene. The CDR3 contains 14 residues. V dropped 4 bases and J dropped 1 base, with 11 bases sitting between them. The CDR3 nucleotides are TGCGCCAGCAGCCCTTCACACGAGAACACTGAAGCTTTCTTT. It specifies CASSPSHENTEAFF.

This clone turned up a few times. The chain combines TRBV27 with TRBJ1-2; 8 nucleotides match TRBD1. Germline loops: CDR1 MNHEY, CDR2 SMNVEV (reference sequence). Trimming removed 3 bases from V and 6 bases from J; junction bases left unmatched: 3. CDR3 length: 13 amino acids. CDR3 coding DNA: TGTGCCAGCAGTTTTGCAGGGGGCGATGGCTACACCTTC. Its translation: CASSFAGGDGYTF.

The gene calls are TRBV28 and TRBJ2-5, with D possibly being TRBD2 (6 bases). With 7 bases removed from V and 4 bases from J, the gap between germline ends came to 13 bases. This CDR3 contains 13 residues. Per the germline V gene, CDR1 is MDHEN and CDR2 is SYDVKM. Here the CDR3 DNA reads TGTGCCAGCACCGATGGGGGAGGAGAGACCCAGTACTTC. Its protein is CASTDGGGETQYF. The full variable domain, in which reference TRBV28 and TRBJ2-5 provide the parts outside the CDR3, is DVKVTQSSRYLVKRTGEKVFLECVQDMDHENMFWYRQDPGLGLRLIYFSYDVKMKEKGDIPEGYSVSREKKERFSLILESASTNQTSMYLCASTDGGGETQYFGPGTRLLVL.

This clone was seen more than once but under ten times. Within the sample, other DNA sequences also encode this same CDR3. The chain couples TRBV5-4 to TRBJ2-5; D ambiguous. CDR1 and CDR2 from the germline V gene are SGHNT and YYREEE (reference sequence). V lost 3 bases, J lost 5 bases, and 5 bases lay in between. The CDR3 has 11 residues. The CDR3 reads CASSSQETQYF. In DNA form, the CDR3 reads TGTGCCAGCAGCTCTCAGGAGACCCAGTACTTC.

The rearrangement links TRBV5-1 to TRBJ2-1; D uncertain. Germline CDR1 SGHRS, CDR2 YFSETQ. The CDR3 covers 13 residues. The ends were cut back, 2 bases at V and 5 bases at J, with 8 bases in the middle. Written as DNA, the CDR3 is TGCGCCAGCAGCTTTGACATTCACAATGAGCAGTTCTTC. Its translation: CASSFDIHNEQFF.

This clone showed up just a few times. The rearrangement uses TRBV28 and TRBJ1-2; TRBD1 matches at 7 bases. Germline values: CDR1 MDHEN, CDR2 SYDVKM. With V trimmed by 5 bases and J by 7 bases, 4 bases remained unmatched. The CDR3 spans 12 residues. DNA for the CDR3: TGTGCCAGCAGTCCTAGGGGGCCTGGCTACACCTTC. Protein: CASSPRGPGYTF.

This clone was seen a few times. The rearrangement uses TRBV30 and TRBJ2-3, with D possibly being TRBD2 (6 bases). Per the germline V gene, CDR1 is GTSNPN and CDR2 is SVGIG (reference sequence). The V gene lost 0 bases and the J gene lost 3 bases, with 19 bases spanning the gap. CDR3 length equals 17 residues. The CDR3 sequence: CAWSVLLAGRRTDTQYF. In DNA form, the CDR3 reads TGTGCCTGGAGTGTACTGTTGGCAGGGAGGAGGACAGATACGCAGTATTTT.

This clone was detected a few times. This chain links TRBV4-3 with TRBJ2-5; D may be TRBD2 (6 bases). The CDR3 contains 13 residues. Germline V gene data show CDR1 as LGHNA and CDR2 as YSLEER. Trimming took 4 bases from V and 2 from J, leaving 8 bases between them. CDR3 sequence: CASSRDFQETQYF. For the CDR3, the DNA is TGCGCCAGCAGCCGGGACTTTCAAGAGACCCAGTACTTC.

This clone was found a few times. The chain uses TRBV11-2 and TRBJ2-1, with 7 bases identical to TRBD1. The CDR3 is 18 amino acids. Trimming took 3 bases from V and 3 from J; bases not matched to a gene: 14. From germline, CDR1 is SGHAT and CDR2 FQNNGV. The CDR3 bases are TGTGCCAGCAGCTTTAACAGGGGAAATTCTGCGTACTACAATGAGCAGTTCTTC. It codes for CASSFNRGNSAYYNEQFF.

This clone turned up a few times. The V and J genes are TRBV15 and TRBJ2-1; the D gene is possibly TRBD1 (6 bases). Germline CDR1 reads LNHNV; CDR2 reads YYDKDF (reference sequence). This CDR3 has 13 amino acids. V lost 8 bases and J lost 7, with 15 bases in between. The CDR3 nucleotides are TGTGCCACCTCAGGTACAGGGTGGAATGAGCAGTTCTTC. Translated, it gives CATSGTGWNEQFF. Complete variable domain (other parts from reference TRBV15 and TRBJ2-1): DAMVIQNPRYQVTQFGKPVTLSCSQTLNHNVMYWYQQKSSQAPKLLFHYYDKDFNNEADTPDNFQSRRPNTSFCFLDIRSPGLGDTAMYLCATSGTGWNEQFFGPGTRLTVL.

This clone has more than one count but fewer than ten. The rearrangement uses TRBV30 and TRBJ2-7; 12 nucleotides match TRBD2. Germline CDR1 GTSNPN, CDR2 SVGIG (reference sequence). The ends lost 5 bases at V and 3 bases at J; junction bases unmatched: 8. The CDR3 consists of 15 residues. The CDR3 region has the DNA TGTGCCTGGGGTCCAAGACTAGCGGGAGTCTACGAGCAGTACTTC. Encoded protein: CAWGPRLAGVYEQYF.

The chain employs TRBV7-9 and TRBJ1-6; 7 nucleotides agree with TRBD1. The V segment lost 3 bases and the J segment 4 bases; nucleotides outside the gene matches: 3. This CDR3 has 15 amino acids. Germline V gene sequence: CDR1 SEHNR, CDR2 FQNEAQ (reference sequence). The DNA for the CDR3 is TGTGCCAGCAGCTTGCGGACAGGTTATAATTCACCCCTCCACTTT. It codes for CASSLRTGYNSPLHF.

A few counts support this clone. This chain connects TRBV7-9 to TRBJ2-7, with 10 bases identical to TRBD1. Germline V gene data show CDR1 as SEHNR and CDR2 as FQNEAQ (reference sequence). The ends lost 1 base at V and 4 bases at J; junction bases unmatched: 7. The CDR3 extends over 16 amino acids. This CDR3 reads CASSLGWDRGYYEQYF. The CDR3 DNA follows: TGTGCCAGCAGCTTAGGCTGGGACAGGGGCTATTACGAGCAGTACTTC. The complete variable domain, with remaining parts taken from reference TRBV7-9 and TRBJ2-7, reads DTGVSQNPRHKITKRGQNVTFRCDPISEHNRLYWYRQTLGQGPEFLTYFQNEAQLEKSRLLSDRFSAERPKGSFSTLEIQRTEQGDSAMYLCASSLGWDRGYYEQYFGPGTRLTVT.

The genes are TRBV6-4 and TRBJ1-5; 7 nucleotides match TRBD1. The CDR3 sequence is 14 residues long. Germline CDR1 is MRHNA and CDR2 is SNTAGT. J was trimmed by 3 bases and V by 6 bases; bases with no gene match: 5. CDR3 protein: CASSWTGDNQPQHF. The CDR3 DNA sequence: TGTGCCAGCAGCTGGACAGGAGACAATCAGCCCCAGCATTTT.

This clone was counted only a few times. The chain employs TRBV28 and TRBJ2-5; 11 positions agree with TRBD1. The CDR3 totals 16 residues. Looked up from germline, CDR1 is MDHEN and CDR2 is SYDVKM. V lost 4 bases to trimming and J lost 4 bases; unmatched junction nucleotides: 8. For the CDR3, the DNA is TGTGCCAGCAGTTCACCCCGGGACAGGGGGGGAGAGACCCAGTACTTC. Its protein is CASSSPRDRGGETQYF.

This clone was observed a handful of times. J is TRBJ1-4 and V is TRBV27; D is undetermined. The CDR3 runs 14 residues. Germline loops: CDR1 MNHEY, CDR2 SMNVEV (reference sequence). The V and J ends lost 4 bases and 6 bases respectively, with 12 bases between them. The CDR3 nucleotides read TGTGCCAGCAGTTGGACGAGGGCGGATGAAAAACTGTTTTTT. Protein sequence: CASSWTRADEKLFF. Together with reference TRBV27 and TRBJ1-4, the CDR3 gives the full variable domain: EAQVTQNPRYLITVTGKKLTVTCSQNMNHEYMSWYRQDPGLGLRQIYYSMNVEVTDKGDVPEGYKVSRKEKRNFPLILESPSPNQTSLYFCASSWTRADEKLFFGSGTQLSVL.

The gene calls are TRBV7-9 and TRBJ1-4; D call uncertain. The CDR3 runs 15 residues. Germline values: CDR1 SEHNR, CDR2 FQNEAQ (reference sequence). With 10 bases removed from V and 3 bases from J, the gap between germline ends came to 18 bases. This chain's CDR3 is CAIINNGRANEKLFF. The CDR3 DNA follows: TGTGCCATTATCAATAATGGGCGAGCTAATGAAAAACTGTTTTTT.

This clone was found a few times. J is TRBJ1-2 and V is TRBV7-9, with TRBD1 identical over 8 bases. Germline CDR1 SEHNR, CDR2 FQNEAQ (reference sequence). The V gene end was trimmed by 0 bases and the J gene end by 3 bases; junction bases not matched to a gene: 9. This CDR3 spans 17 amino acids. This CDR3 is CASSLAATGVGDYGYTF. The CDR3 DNA follows: TGTGCCAGCAGCTTAGCTGCGACAGGGGTGGGAGACTATGGCTACACCTTC.